This passage covers 17 T cell receptor beta chains from one sample sequenced in a study of T cell responses to AZD1222 COVID-19 vaccine. The assay was immunoSEQ multiplex PCR, and TCRdb's table has in-frame clones only and misses some. The table has just under 150,000 clones, about 86% seen once. Sequenced material: peripheral blood, taken 28 days after the second AZD1222 dose. Receptors were obtained from an adult who received the AZD1222 COVID-19 vaccine.

The chain combines TRBV19 with TRBJ1-5; D is unclear. Germline values: CDR1 LNHDA, CDR2 SQIVND (reference sequence). CDR3 length equals 15 residues. Trimming left V 1 base short and J 5 bases short, with 12 bases between. CDR3 DNA sequence: TGTGCCAGTAGTATAGGCGTGTTAGGGTATCAGCCCCAGCATTTT. The encoded protein is CASSIGVLGYQPQHF.

The gene calls are TRBV7-8 and TRBJ2-5, with TRBD1 as a possible D gene (5 bases). The V end was cut by 2 bases, the J end by 6 bases, with 16 bases between. Germline CDR1 and CDR2: SGHVS and FQNEAQ. CDR3 length: 15 amino acids. In DNA form, the CDR3 reads TGTGCCAGCAGCTTACCGCAGGGTGTGCAGAAGACCCAGTACTTC. The encoded protein is CASSLPQGVQKTQYF.

The rearrangement joins TRBV6-5 to TRBJ2-1; no reliable D call. The CDR3 extends over 15 amino acids. The germline V gene has CDR1 MNHEY and CDR2 SVGAGI. Between the trimmed V and J ends, which lost 6 bases and 0 bases, there was a span of 12 bases. This CDR3 reads CASRMASSSYNEQFF. DNA for the CDR3: TGTGCCAGCAGGATGGCCAGTAGCTCCTACAATGAGCAGTTCTTC.

V is TRBV27 and J is TRBJ2-1; TRBD1 or TRBD2 may be the D gene (5 bases each). The V end was cut by 2 bases, the J end by 5 bases, with 22 bases between. The germline V gene encodes CDR1 MNHEY and CDR2 SMNVEV (reference sequence). This CDR3 has 18 residues. The CDR3 DNA sequence: TGTGCCAGCAGTTTACGAGAGGGGTATCAGAATTTGGACAATGAGCAGTTCTTC. Translated, it gives CASSLREGYQNLDNEQFF.

The V gene is TRBV7-8, the J gene TRBJ1-1; perhaps TRBD1 as D (6 bases). Between the trimmed V and J ends, which lost 6 bases and 6 bases, there was a span of 14 bases. The length of the CDR3 is 13 residues. Germline CDR1 SGHVS, CDR2 FQNEAQ. CDR3 region: CASRQRGSAEAFF. Written as DNA, the CDR3 is TGTGCCAGCAGACAAAGGGGGAGCGCTGAAGCTTTCTTT.

The V gene is TRBV5-1, the J gene TRBJ2-3; 11 nucleotides align to TRBD2. The CDR3 is made up of 15 amino acids. The junction had 2 bases not matched to a gene; V was cut back by 1 base and J by 4 bases. The germline gives CDR1 SGHRS, CDR2 YFSETQ. The CDR3 coding sequence is TGCGCCAGCAGCTTGACTAGCGGGAGTGCAGATACGCAGTATTTT. It yields the protein CASSLTSGSADTQYF.

The chain joins TRBV3-1 (or the pseudogene TRBV3-2) to TRBJ1-4, with D hard to call. The germline V gene encodes CDR1 LGHDT and CDR2 YNNKEL (reference sequence). Trimming stripped 4 bases from V and 8 bases from J, with 8 bases between. This CDR3 has 12 residues. The CDR3 loop reads CASSPRREKLFF. The CDR3 coding sequence is TGTGCCAGCAGCCCTAGAAGGGAAAAACTGTTTTTT.

The chain uses TRBV6-5 and TRBJ1-5; D not certain. The CDR3 loop spans 14 amino acids. V shed 6 bases and J shed 4 bases, with 13 bases lying between them. CDR1 MNHEY and CDR2 SVGAGI come from the germline V gene. The CDR3 here is CASRSVPVNQPQHF. The DNA for the CDR3 is TGTGCCAGCAGGTCCGTACCAGTAAATCAGCCCCAGCATTTT.

J is TRBJ1-1 and V is TRBV6-5, with D hard to call. CDR1 and CDR2 (germline): MNHEY, SVGAGI. V lost 2 bases and J 8 bases, leaving 3 bases between the germline ends. This CDR3 has 10 amino acids. The chain's CDR3 is CASSYGEAFF. The CDR3 DNA reads as TGTGCCAGCAGTTACGGGGAAGCTTTCTTT.

The CDR3 here is CASSLDSGLGYEQYF. Here the CDR3 DNA reads TGCGCCAGCAGCTTGGACTCAGGGTTGGGATACGAGCAGTACTTC. The chain carries TRBV5-1 and TRBJ2-7, with TRBD1 as a possible D gene (5 bases). This CDR3 has 15 amino acids. The V and J ends lost 0 bases and 4 bases respectively, with 14 bases between them. Germline assignment: CDR1 SGHRS and CDR2 YFSETQ.

This clone has just a few counts. CDR3: CATPVGRPGSEAFF. The CDR3 DNA reads TGTGCCACCCCCGTAGGGCGGCCAGGCTCTGAAGCTTTCTTT. The genes are TRBV11-3 and TRBJ1-1; D unclear. The CDR3 sequence is 14 residues long. Between the trimmed V and J ends, which lost 10 bases and 6 bases, there was a span of 21 bases. Per germline, CDR1 SGHNT and CDR2 YENEEA.

The rearrangement uses TRBV24-1 and TRBJ2-5, with D perhaps TRBD1 (7 bases). Between the trimmed V and J ends, which lost 5 bases and 0 bases, there was a span of 12 bases. CDR3 length equals 15 residues. Germline CDR1 reads KGHDR; CDR2 reads SFDVKD. CDR3 region: CATSAGRGDQETQYF. The CDR3 nucleotides read TGTGCCACCAGTGCCGGCAGGGGGGACCAAGAGACCCAGTACTTC.

In this sample, this clone turned up once. V is TRBV10-3 and J is TRBJ1-6; 8 bases match TRBD1. V lost 3 bases to trimming and J lost 10 bases; unmatched junction nucleotides: 14. CDR1 is ENHRY, CDR2 SYGVKD, per germline. CDR3 size: 17 residues. CDR3 DNA: TGTGCCATCAGTGAAAAGGACAGGGTACTGACGGGATCACCCCTCCACTTT. It encodes CAISEKDRVLTGSPLHF.

This sequence joins TRBV16 and TRBJ2-7; the match to TRBD2 covers 7 bases. This CDR3 contains 14 residues. The junction had 9 bases not matched to a gene; V was cut back by 5 bases and J by 5 bases. The germline V gene has CDR1 KGHSY and CDR2 FQNENV. This CDR3 is CASSSTGTTHEQYF. CDR3 nucleotides: TGTGCCAGCAGCTCTACCGGGACTACTCACGAGCAGTACTTC.

J is TRBJ2-5 and V is TRBV9; TRBD2 is a possible D gene (5 bases). From germline, CDR1 is SGDLS and CDR2 YYNGEE. This CDR3 spans 15 amino acids. Trimming removed 0 bases from V and 5 bases from J, with 14 bases in between. The DNA of the CDR3 is TGTGCCAGCAGCGTAGCGGCGACTAAACCCGAGACCCAGTACTTC. It is translated as CASSVAATKPETQYF.

The chain links TRBV6-4 to TRBJ1-5; D may be TRBD1 (5 bases). This CDR3 has 15 residues. The V end lost 5 bases, the J end lost 2 bases, and 13 bases lay between the germline ends. CDR1 is MRHNA and CDR2 is SNTAGT in the germline V gene. The CDR3 DNA reads as TGTGCCAGCAGTCCCGGGGCGTTGGGCAATCAGCCCCAGCATTTT. Residues: CASSPGALGNQPQHF.

The J gene is TRBJ2-3, the V gene TRBV6-5; D is undetermined. Germline V gives CDR1 MNHEY, CDR2 SVGAGI. This CDR3 comprises 13 residues. V lost 5 bases and J lost 2, with 8 bases in between. The CDR3 nucleotides are TGTGCCAGCAGTCTCCGCAACACAGATACGCAGTATTTT. Protein: CASSLRNTDTQYF.